This section outlines one T cell receptor beta chain sequence together with its context. Its antigen is unidentified. Measured with immunoSEQ multiplex PCR; TCRdb has only the in-frame clones, and not every one. There are 80,000 or so clones in the sample; about 90% occur only once, and 5% to 6% lies in the top ten. The data belong to a study of T cell responses to AZD1222 COVID-19 vaccine. Overall study findings and caveats: Mapped onto spike, vaccine-associated CD4 TCRs spanned it and were dominant at 160-218 and 743-854.

Sequences were derived from peripheral blood, sampled on day 0 of AZD1222 vaccination. The TCR comes from an adult in good health.

CDR3 DNA sequence: TGTGCCAGCAGCCAAGGTACTACCCAGGGTTTGTTGGGTTCACCCCTCCACTTT. Its translation: CASSQGTTQGLLGSPLHF. The chain carries TRBV3-1 (or the pseudogene TRBV3-2) and TRBJ1-6; the D gene is possibly TRBD1 (5 bases). The ends were cut back, 1 base at V and 9 bases at J, with 22 bases in the middle. The CDR3 spans 18 residues. The germline V gene encodes CDR1 LGHDT and CDR2 YNNKEL (reference sequence).